The present TCR beta chain was sequenced within a study of CD8 T cells in Susac syndrome. CDR3 length: 15 residues. Germline values: CDR1 SNHLY, CDR2 FYNNEI. The junction had 14 bases not matched to a gene; V was cut back by 7 bases and J by 6 bases. Blood CD8+ and CD4+ T cells underwent high-throughput TCR beta sequencing. RNA amounts of about 0.5 to 1 ug underwent reverse transcription with random hexamers. The TCR beta CDR3 was amplified by immunoSEQ multiplex PCR across 54 Vbeta, 13 Jbeta. TCRdb passed the immunoSEQ multiplex PCR reads through MiXCR, listing each CDR3 protein once. The table lists some 160,000 distinct CDR3 sequences, just over 90% of them singletons.

This rearrangement joins TRBV2 to TRBJ2-7; 8 nucleotides line up with TRBD2. This TCR derives from a human donor in good health. Sample: CD4+ T cells from PBMCs. The CDR3 nucleotides read TGTGCCAGCAAGCAGTTCGGGACTAGAGATGGCGAGCAGTACTTC. Translating it yields CASKQFGTRDGEQYF.